These 24 T cell receptor beta chains originate from one sample sequenced in a study of T cells after yellow fever vaccination. TCRdb independently ran MiXCR on the 5' RACE reads; one entry per CDR3 protein. The repertoire includes about 310,000 distinct CDR3 sequences, around 3.9% of them detected once, and 20% to 25% sits in the top ten. The sequenced sample was PBMCs, obtained on the day of the yellow fever booster vaccination. The receptors originated from a young man who received the YFV17D yellow fever vaccine.

This clonotype was seen many times. The chain carries TRBV5-1 and TRBJ2-6; D uncertain. The V and J ends lost 0 bases and 0 bases respectively, with 7 bases between them. This CDR3 spans 16 amino acids. Germline CDR1 is SGHRS and CDR2 is YFSETQ. The CDR3 bases are TGCGCCAGCAGCTTGGTGAAAGGCTCTGGGGCCAACGTCCTGACTTTC. Encoded protein: CASSLVKGSGANVLTF.

This clonotype came up a few times. The chain employs TRBV6-5 and TRBJ2-3; D may correspond to TRBD1 or TRBD2 (6 bases each). This CDR3 is 14 amino acids long. Trimming took off 10 bases at V and 4 bases at J, with 18 bases between the two ends. Per germline, CDR1 MNHEY and CDR2 SVGAGI. Here the CDR3 DNA reads TGTGCCACAGCTCCTTGGGGGGCATCAGATACGCAGTATTTT. Protein: CATAPWGASDTQYF.

There are many counts of this clonotype. The CDR3: CASSQDGAGWTEAFF. CDR3 nucleotide sequence: TGTGCCAGCAGCCAAGATGGGGCAGGGTGGACTGAAGCTTTCTTT. The rearrangement joins TRBV14 to TRBJ1-1; D may be TRBD1 (5 bases). CDR3 length equals 15 residues. Germline values: CDR1 SGHDN, CDR2 FVKESK. V lost 0 bases and J 5 bases, leaving 13 bases between the germline ends.

This clonotype was counted many times. This rearrangement joins TRBV7-3 to TRBJ2-3; D not certain. The CDR3 runs to 13 residues. Germline V CDR1 and CDR2: SGHTA, FQGTGA. With 5 bases removed from V and 4 bases from J, the gap between germline ends came to 10 bases. The CDR3: CASSPATSDTQYF. CDR3 coding DNA: TGTGCCAGCAGCCCCGCCACTTCAGATACGCAGTATTTT.

This clonotype was seen a few times. The rearrangement joins TRBV4-1 to TRBJ1-1; D is undetermined. Germline assignment: CDR1 MGHRA and CDR2 YSYEKL. V was clipped by 3 bases and J by 6 bases, with 11 bases between them. The CDR3 runs to 13 residues. CDR3 sequence (DNA): TGCGCCAGCAGCCACCTCTTATCAGCTGAAGCTTTCTTT. Translation gives CASSHLLSAEAFF.

Many counts were recorded for this clonotype. The V gene is TRBV7-2, the J gene TRBJ2-2, with 11 bases lining up with TRBD2. CDR3 length: 17 residues. The V gene's germline CDR1 is SGHTA and CDR2 FQGNSA. V gave up 10 bases and J gave up 6 bases; unmatched junction bases: 16. The CDR3 here is CATGGTSGGSRPGELFF. The CDR3 bases are TGTGCCACCGGGGGAACTAGCGGGGGTAGCCGTCCCGGGGAGCTGTTTTTT.

The sample holds many counts of this clonotype. The chain links TRBV20-1 to TRBJ2-7, with D possibly matching TRBD2 (6 bases). The V gene's germline CDR1 is DFQATT and CDR2 SNEGSKA (reference sequence). The CDR3 is 18 amino acids. Trimming stripped 3 bases from V and 0 bases from J, with 24 bases between. The CDR3 is CSASARPELGGSSYEQYF. The CDR3 DNA follows: TGCAGTGCTAGTGCAAGGCCAGAACTGGGGGGTAGCTCCTACGAGCAGTACTTC.

The chain uses TRBV6-2 or TRBV6-3 and TRBJ1-2; possible D gene TRBD1, 5 bases. The CDR3 has 17 amino acids. The V end lost 7 bases, the J end lost 4 bases, and 25 bases lay between the germline ends. CDR1 and CDR2 (germline): MNHEY, SVGEGT. The CDR3 here is CASTPPGTIKARYGYTF. The CDR3 nucleotides are TGTGCCAGCACTCCCCCGGGGACGATAAAAGCCCGCTATGGCTACACCTTC.

This clonotype turned up a few times. This rearrangement joins TRBV29-1 to TRBJ2-4, with a tentative D call TRBD1 (6 bases). V was pared by 4 bases and J by 8 bases, with 15 bases between. Germline lookup yields CDR1 SQVTM and CDR2 ANQGSEA. CDR3 size: 13 residues. CDR3 loop: CSVVGRGKDIQYF. As DNA, the CDR3 is TGCAGCGTTGTGGGCAGGGGAAAGGACATTCAGTACTTC.

About this clonotype: One base away lies a much larger clone, so this may be a sequencing read error. V and J are TRBV7-8 and TRBJ2-1; 9 bases agree with TRBD2. Germline loops: CDR1 SGHVS, CDR2 FQNEAQ. Losses at the gene ends were 5 bases for V and 9 bases for J; bases not matched to a gene: 11. The CDR3 consists of 15 residues. CDR3 loop: CASSDPGLAGIEQFF. CDR3 DNA: TGTGCCAGCAGCGACCCGGGACTAGCAGGCATTGAGCAGTTCTTC.

This clonotype was observed at least ten times. The genes are TRBV6-5 and TRBJ1-2; D remains unclear. This CDR3 contains 13 residues. Germline V gives CDR1 MNHEY, CDR2 SVGAGI. Trimming left V 0 bases short and J 8 bases short, with 10 bases between. The CDR3 DNA is TGTGCCAGCAGTTACTCAGCCGGGGAGGGCTACACCTTC. Protein: CASSYSAGEGYTF.

This clonotype was seen at least ten times. J is TRBJ2-7 and V is TRBV21-1. TRBV21-1 is given as a pseudogene. The CDR3 covers 15 residues. This chain's CDR3 is CASSKYFFQPNEQYV. CDR3 nucleotides: TGTGCCAGCAGCAAATACTTTTTCCAACCCAACGAGCAGTACGTC.

This clonotype was observed many times. The chain's CDR3 is CSALRDRLPMGYTF. The CDR3 DNA is TGCAGTGCTTTACGAGACAGATTGCCTATGGGCTACACCTTC. The chain combines TRBV20-1 with TRBJ1-2, with D maybe TRBD1 (5 bases). From germline, CDR1 is DFQATT and CDR2 SNEGSKA (reference sequence). V lost 5 bases and J 8 bases, leaving 21 bases between the germline ends. CDR3 length: 14 residues.

V gene TRBV7-2 combines with J gene TRBJ1-2; D is uncertain. The CDR3 is 13 amino acids. Trimming left V 2 bases short and J 8 bases short, with 12 bases between. CDR1 is SGHTA, CDR2 FQGNSA, per germline. DNA of the CDR3: TGTGCCAGCAGCTTAAGGGAGGGTTCCGGCTACACCTTC. It specifies CASSLREGSGYTF.

The chain combines TRBV7-9 with TRBJ1-1, with D unclear. Trimming left V 4 bases short and J 5 bases short, with 8 bases between. Looked up from germline, CDR1 is SEHNR and CDR2 is FQNEAQ (reference sequence). The length of the CDR3 is 12 residues. CDR3 protein: CASSWGMTEAFF. CDR3 coding DNA: TGTGCCAGCAGCTGGGGTATGACTGAAGCTTTCTTT. The whole variable domain, filled in from reference TRBV7-9 and TRBJ1-1, reads DTGVSQNPRHKITKRGQNVTFRCDPISEHNRLYWYRQTLGQGPEFLTYFQNEAQLEKSRLLSDRFSAERPKGSFSTLEIQRTEQGDSAMYLCASSWGMTEAFFGQGTRLTVV.

This clonotype was detected ten times or more. The rearrangement joins TRBV2 to TRBJ1-5; 9 bases map to TRBD1. V lost 4 bases to trimming and J lost 5 bases; unmatched junction nucleotides: 3. There are 14 residues in the CDR3. CDR1 SNHLY and CDR2 FYNNEI come from the germline V gene. This CDR3 reads CASSGTGADQPQHF. The CDR3 DNA is TGTGCCAGCAGTGGGACAGGGGCCGATCAGCCCCAGCATTTT.

This rearrangement joins TRBV5-1 to TRBJ1-1; D is uncertain. The CDR3 contains 13 residues. CDR1 SGHRS and CDR2 YFSETQ come from the germline V gene. Trimming removed 6 bases from V and 3 bases from J, with 12 bases in between. The CDR3 nucleotides are TGCGCCAGCAAAGTGGGGAGAGACACTGAAGCTTTCTTT. This translates into CASKVGRDTEAFF.

The chain is built from TRBV4-3 and TRBJ1-1; 10 bases are shared with TRBD1. V gave up 7 bases and J gave up 5 bases; unmatched junction bases: 13. The CDR3 length is 16 residues. The germline CDR1 and CDR2 sequences are LGHNA and YSLEER. In DNA, the CDR3 is TGCGCCAGCACCTACGACCCCGACAGGGGGCGGACTGAAGCTTTCTTT. This gives the protein CASTYDPDRGRTEAFF.

At least ten counts were recorded for this clonotype. The genes are TRBV4-2 and TRBJ2-1; 10 bases match TRBD2. CDR3 length equals 16 residues. The germline V gene has CDR1 LGHNA and CDR2 YNFKEQ. After removal of 6 bases from V and 3 bases from J, the junction contained 8 bases not matched to a gene. This CDR3 is CASSDLAGGFYNEQFF. In DNA, the CDR3 is TGTGCCAGCAGTGATTTAGCGGGGGGCTTCTACAATGAGCAGTTCTTC.

This clonotype occurred many times. This chain connects TRBV7-6 to TRBJ1-2, with D perhaps TRBD1 (5 bases). The length of the CDR3 is 14 residues. Germline CDR1 and CDR2: SGHVS and FNYEAQ. Between the trimmed V and J ends, which lost 5 bases and 6 bases, there was a span of 16 bases. This CDR3 is CASSPREGENGYTF. The CDR3 DNA follows: TGTGCCAGCAGCCCCCGAGAAGGGGAAAATGGCTACACCTTC.

The chain couples TRBV20-1 to TRBJ1-5, with D perhaps TRBD1 (5 bases). This CDR3 comprises 15 residues. V was trimmed by 5 bases and J by 2 bases, leaving 16 bases between them. Germline V gene lookup returns CDR1 DFQATT and CDR2 SNEGSKA (reference sequence). This chain's CDR3 is CSALPRGLGNQPQHF. The DNA of the CDR3 is TGCAGTGCTCTACCTAGGGGTTTGGGCAATCAGCCCCAGCATTTT.

This clonotype was detected many times. The chain is built from TRBV7-2 and TRBJ2-1; TRBD2 is a possible D gene (6 bases). The CDR3 consists of 13 residues. Germline CDR1 reads SGHTA; CDR2 reads FQGNSA. V shed 5 bases and J shed 7 bases, with 12 bases lying between them. The DNA of the CDR3 is TGTGCCAGCAGCGCGGGGCTGGGGAATGAGCAGTTCTTC. Protein: CASSAGLGNEQFF.

This clonotype was counted only a few times. The rearrangement uses TRBV3-1 and TRBJ2-7; D is perhaps TRBD2 (5 bases). The CDR3 spans 13 residues. Germline-derived CDR1 and CDR2 are LGHDT and YNNKEL (reference sequence). V dropped 4 bases and J dropped 3 bases, with 10 bases sitting between them. The CDR3 sequence is CASSREGGYEQYF. The CDR3 DNA reads TGTGCCAGCAGCCGAGAGGGCGGCTACGAGCAGTACTTC.

The chain has TRBV5-1 and TRBJ2-3; possible D gene TRBD2, 7 bases. Germline CDR1 reads SGHRS; CDR2 reads YFSETQ. V shed 4 bases and J shed 4 bases, with 22 bases lying between them. CDR3 length: 17 residues. The DNA of the CDR3 is TGCGCCAGCAGCCGAAGGGGGGGCCGGTTAATCCCAGATACGCAGTATTTT. It is translated as CASSRRGGRLIPDTQYF.